This T cell receptor (beta chain) was obtained from a study of T-cell memory formation after mild COVID-19. The germline V and J ends were trimmed by 1 base and 4 bases, with 7 bases remaining between them. Germline lookup yields CDR1 LGHDT and CDR2 YNNKEL (reference sequence). The CDR3 is 14 amino acids. With constant-segment primers, 5'RACE yielded cDNA libraries of TCR alpha and TCR beta that carried sample barcodes and UMIs. One entry per CDR3 protein, called by TCRdb with MiXCR from the 5' RACE reads. The sample shows some 310,000 distinct CDR3 sequences, approximately 22% of them seen only once. Points from the study as a whole: Most CD4+ clones that shrank were in CM and EM, while CD8+ ones turned up in EMRA.

As for this clonotype: What it binds is not known.

The clonotype was recovered from a young man who had mild COVID-19 (a few samples of this study predate the infection). Cell type and time point are not known. This chain links TRBV3-1 with TRBJ2-2; D unresolved. Source material: PBMCs or a T cell subset sorted from them (not recorded which). The CDR3 DNA reads as TGTGCCAGCAGCCAAGGAATGTCCACCGGGGAGCTGTTTTTT. Its protein product is CASSQGMSTGELFF.